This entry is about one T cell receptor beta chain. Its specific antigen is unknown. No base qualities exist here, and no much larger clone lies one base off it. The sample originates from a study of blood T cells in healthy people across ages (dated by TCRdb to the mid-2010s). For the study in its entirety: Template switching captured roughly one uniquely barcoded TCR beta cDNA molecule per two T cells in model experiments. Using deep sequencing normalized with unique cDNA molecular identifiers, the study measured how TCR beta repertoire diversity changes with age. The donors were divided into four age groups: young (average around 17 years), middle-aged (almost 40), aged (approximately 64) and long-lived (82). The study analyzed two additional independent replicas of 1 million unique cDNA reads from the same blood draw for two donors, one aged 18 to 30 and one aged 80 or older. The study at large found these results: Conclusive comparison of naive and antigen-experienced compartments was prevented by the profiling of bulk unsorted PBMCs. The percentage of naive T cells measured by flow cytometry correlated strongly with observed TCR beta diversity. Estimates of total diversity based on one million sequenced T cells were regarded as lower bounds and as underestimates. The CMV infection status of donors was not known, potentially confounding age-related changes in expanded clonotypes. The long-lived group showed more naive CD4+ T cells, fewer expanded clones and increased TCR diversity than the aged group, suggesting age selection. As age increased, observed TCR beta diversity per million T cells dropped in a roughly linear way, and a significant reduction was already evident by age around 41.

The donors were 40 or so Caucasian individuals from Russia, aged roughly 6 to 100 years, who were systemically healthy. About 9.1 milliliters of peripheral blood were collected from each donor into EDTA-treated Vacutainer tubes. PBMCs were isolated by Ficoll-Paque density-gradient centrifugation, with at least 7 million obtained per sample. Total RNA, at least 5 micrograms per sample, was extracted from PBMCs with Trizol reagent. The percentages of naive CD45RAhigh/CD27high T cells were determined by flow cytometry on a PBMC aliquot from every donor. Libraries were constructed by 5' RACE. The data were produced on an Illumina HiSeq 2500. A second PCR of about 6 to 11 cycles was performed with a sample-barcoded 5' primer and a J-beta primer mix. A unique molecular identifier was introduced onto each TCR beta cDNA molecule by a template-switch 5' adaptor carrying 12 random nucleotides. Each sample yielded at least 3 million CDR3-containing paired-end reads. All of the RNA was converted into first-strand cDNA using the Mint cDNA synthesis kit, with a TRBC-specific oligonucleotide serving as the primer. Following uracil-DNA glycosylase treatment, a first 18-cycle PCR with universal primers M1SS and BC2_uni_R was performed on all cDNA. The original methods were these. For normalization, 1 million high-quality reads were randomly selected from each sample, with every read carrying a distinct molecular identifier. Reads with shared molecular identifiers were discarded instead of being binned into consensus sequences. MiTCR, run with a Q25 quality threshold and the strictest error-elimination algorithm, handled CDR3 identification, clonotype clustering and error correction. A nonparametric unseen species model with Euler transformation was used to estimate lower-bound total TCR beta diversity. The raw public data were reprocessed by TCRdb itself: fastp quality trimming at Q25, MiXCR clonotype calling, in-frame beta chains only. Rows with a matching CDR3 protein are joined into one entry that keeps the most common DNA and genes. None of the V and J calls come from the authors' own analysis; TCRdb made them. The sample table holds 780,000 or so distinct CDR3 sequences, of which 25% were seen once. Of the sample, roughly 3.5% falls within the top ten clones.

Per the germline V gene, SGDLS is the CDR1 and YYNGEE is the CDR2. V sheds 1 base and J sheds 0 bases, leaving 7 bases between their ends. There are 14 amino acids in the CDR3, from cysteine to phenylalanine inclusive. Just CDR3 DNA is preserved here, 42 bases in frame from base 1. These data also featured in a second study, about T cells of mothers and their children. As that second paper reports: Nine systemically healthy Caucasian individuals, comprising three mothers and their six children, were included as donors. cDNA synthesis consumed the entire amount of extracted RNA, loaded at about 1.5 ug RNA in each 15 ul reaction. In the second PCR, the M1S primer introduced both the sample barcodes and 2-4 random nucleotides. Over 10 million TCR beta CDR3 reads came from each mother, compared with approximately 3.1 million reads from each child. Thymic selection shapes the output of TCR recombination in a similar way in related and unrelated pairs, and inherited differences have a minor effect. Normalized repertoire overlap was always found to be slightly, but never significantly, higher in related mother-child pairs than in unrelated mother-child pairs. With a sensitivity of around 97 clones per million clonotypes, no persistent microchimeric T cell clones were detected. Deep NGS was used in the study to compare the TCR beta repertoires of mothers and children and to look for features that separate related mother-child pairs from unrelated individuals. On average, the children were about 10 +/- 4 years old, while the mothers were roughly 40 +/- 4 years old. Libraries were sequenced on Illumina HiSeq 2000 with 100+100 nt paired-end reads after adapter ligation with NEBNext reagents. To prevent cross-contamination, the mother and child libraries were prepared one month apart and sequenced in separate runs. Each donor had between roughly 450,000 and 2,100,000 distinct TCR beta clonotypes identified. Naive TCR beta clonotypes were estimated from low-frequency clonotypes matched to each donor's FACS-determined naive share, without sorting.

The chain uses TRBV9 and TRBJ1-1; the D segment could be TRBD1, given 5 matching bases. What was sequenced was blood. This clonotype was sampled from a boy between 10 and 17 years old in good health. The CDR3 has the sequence CASSVTGMNTEAFF. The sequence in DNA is TGTGCCAGCAGCGTAACAGGTATGAACACTGAAGCTTTCTTT.